This passage covers 11 T cell receptor beta chains from one sample sequenced in a study of PD-L1 blockade in urothelial cancer. Data came from immunoSEQ multiplex PCR; TCRdb stores just in-frame clones and leaves some out. The sample lists about 41,000 clones; 82% were seen once. The material was PBMCs, obtained around atezolizumab (anti-PD-L1) treatment. The origin of the receptors is a man in his 60s with urothelial cancer.

The chain is built from TRBV7-2 and TRBJ2-7; TRBD1 matches at 8 bases. Germline V CDR1 and CDR2: SGHTA, FQGNSA. V trimming: 5 bases; J trimming: 1 base; junction bases outside the gene matches: 4. CDR3 length: 14 amino acids. The CDR3 region is CASSTRQGSYEQYF. The DNA for the CDR3 is TGTGCCAGCAGCACCCGACAGGGGTCCTACGAGCAGTACTTC.

This chain connects TRBV6-5 to TRBJ2-7; perhaps TRBD2 as D (7 bases). V lost 7 bases and J lost 7, with 23 bases in between. Per the germline V gene, CDR1 is MNHEY and CDR2 is SVGAGI. The CDR3 extends over 15 amino acids. The CDR3, as DNA: TGTGCCAGCAAATTCAGTAGTGCAGGGGAGGGAGAGCAGTACTTC. Its translation: CASKFSSAGEGEQYF.

V gene TRBV18 combines with J gene TRBJ1-5, with D maybe TRBD1 (6 bases). Trimming took 1 base from V and 5 from J, leaving 6 bases between them. Germline CDR1 KGHSH, CDR2 LQKENI. There are 13 residues in the CDR3. This chain's CDR3 is CASSPHRDQPQHF. CDR3 DNA sequence: TGTGCCAGCTCACCACACAGGGATCAGCCCCAGCATTTT.

V and J are TRBV11-1 and TRBJ1-6; D is uncertain. The V end lost 6 bases, the J end lost 5 bases, and 11 bases lay between the germline ends. Germline V CDR1 and CDR2: SGHAT, FQDESV (reference sequence). This CDR3 contains 14 residues. The chain's CDR3 is CASSQAGNNSPLHF. The CDR3 bases are TGTGCCAGCAGTCAGGCGGGCAATAATTCACCCCTCCACTTT.

The chain is built from TRBV5-1 and TRBJ1-6; D gene ambiguous. This CDR3 is built from 16 residues. V was shortened by 4 bases and J by 8 bases, with 19 bases between the two germline ends. Germline assignment: CDR1 SGHRS and CDR2 YFSETQ. DNA for the CDR3: TGCGCCAGCAGCCATCCCACGGGGAGTGGAGATTCACCCCTCCACTTT. The encoded protein is CASSHPTGSGDSPLHF.

This chain links TRBV11-2 with TRBJ2-5; TRBD2 aligns across 7 bases. The CDR3 sequence is 15 residues long. V trimming: 6 bases; J trimming: 5 bases; junction bases outside the gene matches: 12. Germline assignment: CDR1 SGHAT and CDR2 FQNNGV. In DNA form, the CDR3 reads TGTGCCAGCAGAAGGGTCGGACTAGGTTCTGAGACCCAGTACTTC. It is translated as CASRRVGLGSETQYF.

The chain uses TRBV7-9 and TRBJ2-1; D ambiguous. Trimming took off 8 bases at V and 12 bases at J, with 8 bases between the two ends. This CDR3 has 9 amino acids. Per germline, CDR1 SEHNR and CDR2 FQNEAQ (reference sequence). As DNA, the CDR3 is TGTGCCAGCCAGGAAGGGCAGTTCTTC. Translating gives CASQEGQFF.

This clone was counted only a few times. The chain carries TRBV7-2 and TRBJ1-1; 9 bases fit TRBD1. CDR3 length: 13 residues. The V and J ends lost 5 bases and 4 bases, in that order; junction bases with no gene match: 2. The germline V gene has CDR1 SGHTA and CDR2 FQGNSA. DNA for the CDR3: TGTGCCAGCAGCAGGACAGGGGCCACTGAAGCTTTCTTT. Translating gives CASSRTGATEAFF.

The chain has TRBV2 and TRBJ1-5, with 8 bases aligning to TRBD1. The V gene end was trimmed by 5 bases and the J gene end by 5 bases; junction bases not matched to a gene: 5. The germline V gene has CDR1 SNHLY and CDR2 FYNNEI. This CDR3 spans 14 amino acids. The CDR3 reads CASSPGQAYQPQHF. The CDR3, as DNA: TGTGCCAGCAGTCCGGGACAGGCATATCAGCCCCAGCATTTT. Drawing the rest from reference TRBV2 and TRBJ1-5, the complete variable domain is EPEVTQTPSHQVTQMGQEVILRCVPISNHLYFYWYRQILGQKVEFLVSFYNNEISEKSEIFDDQFSVERPDGSNFTLKIRSTKLEDSAMYFCASSPGQAYQPQHFGDGTRLSIL.

V gene TRBV6-1 combines with J gene TRBJ1-2, with 8 bases matching TRBD1. Germline values: CDR1 MNHNS, CDR2 SASEGT. After removal of 10 bases from V and 5 bases from J, the junction contained 9 bases not matched to a gene. The CDR3 length is 13 residues. The CDR3 bases are TGTGCCATCTCGACAGGGGCCTTATATGGCTACACCTTC. Protein sequence: CAISTGALYGYTF.

This clone was counted only a few times. The V and J genes are TRBV5-6 and TRBJ1-2; TRBD1 agrees at 11 bases. J gave up 7 bases and V 0 bases, and 11 bases lay outside the gene matches. Germline loops: CDR1 SGHDT, CDR2 YYEEEE. The length of the CDR3 is 17 residues. The DNA for the CDR3 is TGTGCCAGCAGCTTGGACGGACAGGGGGCTTCATATGGTGGCTACACCTTC. Protein: CASSLDGQGASYGGYTF. The variable domain in full, completed from reference TRBV5-6 and TRBJ1-2, reads DAGVTQSPTHLIKTRGQQVTLRCSPKSGHDTVSWYQQALGQGPQFIFQYYEEEERQRGNFPDRFSGHQFPNYSSELNVNALLLGDSALYLCASSLDGQGASYGGYTFGSGTRLTVV.